The 27 T cell receptor beta chains listed next were all sequenced from one sample in a study of OX40 agonist ivuxolimab in advanced cancers. Sequencing used immunoSEQ multiplex PCR; TCRdb keeps in-frame clones, though not all of them. Among roughly 110,000 clones listed, approximately 90% were seen once. The material sequenced was CD4+ or CD8+ T cells sorted from blood, taken in a trial of the OX40 agonist ivuxolimab. The receptors come from an adult with an advanced solid tumor such as melanoma, head and neck, liver or kidney cancer.

This clone was detected once. This chain uses TRBV5-4 with TRBJ2-2; 7 positions agree with TRBD1. Germline-derived CDR1 and CDR2 are SGHNT and YYREEE (reference sequence). The junction had 5 bases not matched to a gene; V was cut back by 4 bases and J by 2 bases. This CDR3 comprises 15 residues. The CDR3, as DNA: TGTGCCAGCAGCGCCGGGACAGCTAACACCGGGGAGCTGTTTTTT. Its translation is CASSAGTANTGELFF.

The CDR3 DNA follows: TGTGCCAGCTCACCAGTTTCGACAGGGATCTATGGCTACACCTTC. It yields the protein CASSPVSTGIYGYTF. The V gene is TRBV18, the J gene TRBJ1-2; 7 bases line up with TRBD1. V gave up 2 bases and J gave up 4 bases; unmatched junction bases: 7. CDR1 is KGHSH and CDR2 is LQKENI in the germline V gene. The CDR3 covers 15 residues.

The rearrangement links TRBV5-1 to TRBJ2-4; perhaps TRBD2 as D (5 bases). Trimming removed 0 bases from V and 3 bases from J, with 13 bases in between. This CDR3 has 16 amino acids. Germline V lookup: CDR1 SGHRS, CDR2 YFSETQ. The CDR3 DNA follows: TGCGCCAGCAGCTTGGCAGGCCCGGCGGGCAAAAACATTCAGTACTTC. Its protein is CASSLAGPAGKNIQYF.

The chain combines TRBV7-2 with TRBJ1-2; 7 nucleotides agree with TRBD1. V trimming: 1 base; J trimming: 4 bases; junction bases outside the gene matches: 6. The CDR3 is made up of 15 amino acids. The germline V gene has CDR1 SGHTA and CDR2 FQGNSA. In DNA form, the CDR3 reads TGTGCCAGCAGCTTAGAAAGGGGGCCTGGCTATGGCTACACCTTC. This encodes CASSLERGPGYGYTF.

This clone was counted a single time. Here the CDR3 DNA reads TGTGCCATCAGCGATAGCGGGGGGGAGGATACGCAGTATTTT. It is translated as CAISDSGGEDTQYF. The chain combines TRBV10-3 with TRBJ2-3, with TRBD2 matching 11 bases. This CDR3 region has 14 residues. With V trimmed by 6 bases and J by 6 bases, 5 bases remained unmatched. Looked up from germline, CDR1 is ENHRY and CDR2 is SYGVKD.

The chain employs TRBV6-5 and TRBJ1-4, with D maybe TRBD1 (6 bases). This CDR3 has 14 amino acids. Germline CDR1 is MNHEY and CDR2 is SVGAGI. Trimming stripped 5 bases from V and 8 bases from J, with 15 bases between. CDR3 residues: CASSPQGLGEKLFF. The CDR3 region has the DNA TGTGCCAGCAGTCCTCAGGGGTTAGGCGAAAAACTGTTTTTT.

This clone was observed once. CDR3: CASSPPGGIDTEAFF. The CDR3 region has the DNA TGTGCCAGCTCACCACCAGGGGGCATCGACACTGAAGCTTTCTTT. This chain uses TRBV18 with TRBJ1-1; TRBD1 agrees at 7 bases. CDR1 and CDR2 (germline): KGHSH, LQKENI. This CDR3 has 15 residues. The V segment lost 0 bases and the J segment 3 bases; nucleotides outside the gene matches: 4.

V gene TRBV5-4 combines with J gene TRBJ2-1, with 7 bases identical to TRBD2. V lost 1 base to trimming and J lost 2 bases; unmatched junction nucleotides: 6. Germline V gene lookup returns CDR1 SGHNT and CDR2 YYREEE (reference sequence). The CDR3 contains 16 residues. CDR3 sequence (DNA): TGTGCCAGCAGCTTGTGGCGCGCGGGGGCCTACAATGAGCAGTTCTTC. Protein: CASSLWRAGAYNEQFF.

This clone was detected a few times. J is TRBJ2-7 and V is TRBV7-9; D possibly corresponds to TRBD2 (5 bases). Germline V gene sequence: CDR1 SEHNR, CDR2 FQNEAQ (reference sequence). This CDR3 has 14 amino acids. Trimming left V 3 bases short and J 2 bases short, with 11 bases between. CDR3 protein: CASSLRGITYEQYF. The CDR3, as DNA: TGTGCCAGCAGCTTGCGAGGGATTACCTACGAGCAGTACTTC.

The gene calls are TRBV28 and TRBJ1-3; D gene unclear. The CDR3 contains 11 residues. V lost 6 bases and J 16 bases, leaving 16 bases between the germline ends. From germline, CDR1 is MDHEN and CDR2 SYDVKM. The CDR3 loop reads CASSVRASTYF. In DNA, the CDR3 is TGTGCCAGCAGCGTCCGGGCCTCCACCTATTTT. Full variable domain (rest looked up from reference TRBV28 and TRBJ1-3): DVKVTQSSRYLVKRTGEKVFLECVQDMDHENMFWYRQDPGLGLRLIYFSYDVKMKEKGDIPEGYSVSREKKERFSLILESASTNQTSMYLCASSVRASTYFGEGSWLTVV.

The chain employs TRBV7-2 and TRBJ1-5; no clear D gene. V lost 7 bases to trimming and J lost 2 bases, with 6 bases between them. Germline CDR1 is SGHTA and CDR2 is FQGNSA. CDR3 length equals 12 residues. Written as DNA, the CDR3 is TGTGCCAGCAATAGGGGCAATCAGCCCCAGCATTTT. This gives the protein CASNRGNQPQHF.

The chain recombines TRBV4-1 with TRBJ2-3; D gene uncertain. This CDR3 region has 16 residues. The V gene lost 1 base and the J gene lost 2 bases, with 13 bases spanning the gap. The germline gives CDR1 MGHRA, CDR2 YSYEKL. CDR3 in DNA: TGCGCCAGCAGCCAAGCCGGCGACACTTACACAGATACGCAGTATTTT. Amino acid sequence: CASSQAGDTYTDTQYF.

V is TRBV18 and J is TRBJ1-2; D perhaps matches TRBD1 (5 bases). Trimming shortened V by 5 bases and J by 6 bases, and 13 bases separated the two germline ends. The germline CDR1 and CDR2 sequences are KGHSH and LQKENI. There are 13 residues in the CDR3. This CDR3 is CASSADRLDGYTF. The DNA for the CDR3 is TGTGCCAGCTCAGCTGACAGATTAGATGGCTACACCTTC.

There are a few counts of this clone. The chain joins TRBV9 to TRBJ2-1, with 8 bases aligning to TRBD1. Germline lookup yields CDR1 SGDLS and CDR2 YYNGEE. The CDR3 consists of 13 residues. The J segment lost 7 bases and the V segment lost 4 bases, leaving 4 bases of the junction unmatched. The CDR3 region has the DNA TGTGCCAGCAGCTCCAGGGGGCGTAATGAGCAGTTCTTC. It encodes CASSSRGRNEQFF.

The chain carries TRBV11-3 and TRBJ2-5; possibly TRBD2 for D (6 bases). The CDR3 runs to 14 residues. Trimming took off 0 bases at V and 4 bases at J, with 9 bases between the two ends. The germline CDR1 and CDR2 sequences are SGHNT and YENEEA. The CDR3 DNA reads as TGTGCCAGCAGCTTAGATGCCGGGGGAGAGACCCAGTACTTC. Translation: CASSLDAGGETQYF.

The sample holds one count of this clone. This rearrangement joins TRBV7-2 to TRBJ2-1; D is perhaps TRBD1 (6 bases). Germline loops: CDR1 SGHTA, CDR2 FQGNSA. The CDR3 length is 16 residues. The V end was cut by 1 base, the J end by 1 base, with 11 bases between. The CDR3 region is CASSLGQGFSYNEQFF. The CDR3 DNA is TGTGCCAGCAGCTTAGGCCAGGGGTTTTCCTACAATGAGCAGTTCTTC.

The J gene is TRBJ1-5, the V gene TRBV2; 9 bases map to TRBD1. V lost 6 bases and J lost 9; bases outside the gene matches: 6. This CDR3 is built from 13 residues. Germline CDR1 reads SNHLY; CDR2 reads FYNNEI. CDR3 in amino acids: CASRRQGVLPQHF. The CDR3 DNA sequence: TGTGCCAGCAGGCGACAGGGGGTATTGCCCCAGCATTTT.

The V gene is TRBV9, the J gene TRBJ2-7, with D hard to call. This CDR3 spans 14 amino acids. CDR1 and CDR2 from the germline V gene are SGDLS and YYNGEE. The germline V and J ends were trimmed by 0 bases and 6 bases, with 13 bases remaining between them. The CDR3 loop reads CASSVEGTVGEQYF. For the CDR3, the DNA is TGTGCCAGCAGCGTAGAAGGAACCGTGGGCGAGCAGTACTTC.

This clone was recorded only once. Relative to the germline gene, one junction end is altered; a read error may explain this. The rearrangement joins TRBV7-7 to TRBJ2-5; 7 nucleotides match TRBD2. The CDR3 covers 14 residues. The germline CDR1 and CDR2 sequences are SSHAT and FNYEAQ (reference sequence). The CDR3 sequence: CASSPGGSRETQYF. For the CDR3, the DNA is TGTGCTAGCAGCCCGGGGGGAAGTCGAGAGACCCAGTACTTC.

The chain has TRBV6-4 and TRBJ1-2; 8 bases match TRBD1. The germline V gene has CDR1 MRHNA and CDR2 SNTAGT. The CDR3 contains 16 residues. V trimming: 3 bases; J trimming: 4 bases; junction bases outside the gene matches: 10. Here the CDR3 reads CASSEAPGQDFYGYTF. CDR3 in DNA: TGTGCCAGCAGTGAAGCCCCGGGACAGGACTTCTATGGCTACACCTTC.

CDR3 DNA: TGTGCCAGCAGTATTCCTCCCTATCTTCGAACTTATGGCTACACCTTC. Protein sequence: CASSIPPYLRTYGYTF. The chain joins TRBV28 to TRBJ1-2; no clear D. Germline CDR1 and CDR2: MDHEN and SYDVKM. The CDR3 has 16 residues. With 5 bases removed from V and 5 bases from J, the gap between germline ends came to 21 bases.

The V gene is TRBV9, the J gene TRBJ1-1; D possibly corresponds to TRBD1 (5 bases). This CDR3 has 15 residues. The germline CDR1 and CDR2 sequences are SGDLS and YYNGEE. V dropped 0 bases and J dropped 3 bases, with 12 bases sitting between them. The CDR3 nucleotides read TGTGCCAGCAGCGTAGAGATGGGGCTCGACACTGAAGCTTTCTTT. Its translation is CASSVEMGLDTEAFF.

The rearrangement uses TRBV5-1 and TRBJ2-7; 13 bases map to TRBD2. CDR1 and CDR2 (germline): SGHRS, YFSETQ. The V gene end was trimmed by 3 bases and the J gene end by 6 bases; junction bases not matched to a gene: 6. The CDR3 is made up of 15 amino acids. The CDR3 nucleotides are TGCGCCAGCAGCTCCCGGACTAGCGGGAGCGGCGAGCAGTACTTC. It specifies CASSSRTSGSGEQYF.

The chain carries TRBV12-5 and TRBJ2-1, with D tentatively TRBD1 (6 bases). Trimming shortened V by 2 bases and J by 1 base, and 9 bases separated the two germline ends. Germline V gene data show CDR1 as LGHNT and CDR2 as FRNRAP. The CDR3 runs to 15 residues. CDR3 residues: CASGLYGQSYNEQFF. The CDR3 DNA sequence: TGTGCTAGTGGTTTGTACGGACAGTCCTACAATGAGCAGTTCTTC.

This chain joins TRBV21-1 and TRBJ1-1; TRBD1, the table's D call, lacks a check against the DNA. TRBV21-1 is a pseudogene segment. The CDR3 consists of 17 residues. The CDR3 is CASSSGTGGRLNTEAFF. CDR3 nucleotides: TGTGCCAGCAGCAGTGGGACAGGGGGCCGGCTGAACACTGAAGCTTTCTTT.

This rearrangement joins TRBV5-8 to TRBJ1-5, with TRBD1 as a possible D gene (5 bases). CDR1 and CDR2 (germline): SGHTS, YDEGEE. Trimming pared 0 bases from V and 2 bases from J, leaving 15 bases between. The length of the CDR3 is 17 residues. CDR3 region: CASSLAGGTLRNQPQHF. CDR3 DNA: TGTGCCAGCAGCTTGGCCGGGGGAACCCTACGCAATCAGCCCCAGCATTTT.

The chain employs TRBV5-1 and TRBJ1-3; unclear D gene. The V end was cut by 2 bases, the J end by 4 bases, with 4 bases between. The CDR3 is 12 amino acids. Per germline, CDR1 SGHRS and CDR2 YFSETQ. For the CDR3, the DNA is TGCGCCAGCAGCTTTGAAGGAAACACCATATATTTT. This sequence encodes CASSFEGNTIYF. The full variable domain, its missing parts supplied by reference TRBV5-1 and TRBJ1-3, is KAGVTQTPRYLIKTRGQQVTLSCSPISGHRSVSWYQQTPGQGLQFLFEYFSETQRNKGNFPGRFSGRQFSNSRSEMNVSTLELGDSALYLCASSFEGNTIYFGEGSWLTVV.